The T cell receptor (beta chain) described here comes from a study of T cells after yellow fever vaccination (dated by TCRdb to the late 2010s). At the level of the whole study: The SMART-Seq v4 Ultra Low Input RNA kit was used to prepare libraries from fractions with low cell numbers. The cohort comprised two healthy male donors, one aged 18 to 30 and one aged 30 to 40 years. Blood samples were taken at several timepoints before and after primary and secondary immunization, and bulk PBMC replicates and cell subsets were isolated. To track T-cell clones before and after primary and booster YFV17D yellow fever vaccination, bulk TCR alpha and beta repertoires were sequenced longitudinally. What the study reported, not specific to this receptor: FACS-sorted repertoires could contain abundant contaminating clonotypes from the bulk population, so computational filtering was required. The secondary T-cell response was weaker than the primary response but faster, peaking on day 5 instead of day 15. A small share of clonotypes was detected in both CD4 and CD8 compartments, with the overlap likely arising from convergent recombination. The study included only two donors, which limits how far the findings can be generalized. After the booster, most clones that had expanded after primary vaccination were detected again (around 97% of CD4 and 88% of CD8), suggesting broad maintenance of memory.

Reading the label with the study, this specimen's treatment or condition is: live attenuated yellow fever vaccine strain. A standard Ficoll-Paque protocol was used to isolate PBMCs from peripheral blood. CD4 and CD8 T-cell fractions were isolated with Dynabeads CD4 and CD8 positive selection kits. TriZol was used to extract RNA from bulk PBMCs, CD4 and CD8 fractions, and dextramer-positive and dextramer-negative fractions. V is shortened by 2 bases, J by 1 base, and the region joining them spans 8 bases. From its cysteine to its phenylalanine, the CDR3 spans 14 amino acids. Only the CDR3 DNA stays, 42 bases, in frame from base 1. This clonotype was recorded at least ten times. Its antigen is still unknown. No quality values exist for individual bases; no much larger clone is one base distant. Data came from an Illumina NovaSeq 6000. TCR cDNA was made using 5'RACE template switching, a step that added a universal primer site and unique molecular identifiers. Priming for cDNA synthesis came from both the TCR alpha and TCR beta constant segments. Libraries were amplified in two PCR steps, with sample barcodes and sequencing adapters added in the second step. Sequencing of libraries was performed on Illumina HiSeq 2500 (2x100 bp) or NovaSeq (2x150 bp). Regarding the original processing steps: MIGEC handled demultiplexing of reads and collapsing into UMI consensus sequences, while MiXCR performed V(D)J alignment. Vaccine-responding clonotypes were identified with edgeR using replicate PBMC samples, with FDR below 0.01 and a log2 fold change above 5 up to day 15 being required. Bulk clonotypes were assigned CD4 or CD8 identity according to which sequenced CD4 or CD8 repertoire held them at higher abundance. TCRdb applied fastp at Q25 and MiXCR to the public reads, then kept only in-frame beta chains. Rows merge per CDR3 protein into single entries with the most common DNA and genes. The V and J calls follow TCRdb's processing rather than the paper's. The sample data list about 200,000 distinct CDR3 sequences, and about 3% of these were observed just once. In total, the top ten clones hold around 3.3% of the sample.

The sequencing here drew on CD4+ T cells sorted from PBMCs, taken 10 days after the yellow fever booster vaccination. The receptor's source is a man younger than 35 who received the YFV17D yellow fever vaccine. This chain is built from TRBV12-3 or TRBV12-4 and TRBJ1-1, with the D gene call left open. The DNA sequence is as follows: TGTGCCAGCAGTTTATGGCGCGGGAACACTGAAGCTTTCTTT. Protein translation: CASSLWRGNTEAFF.